This is a list of T cell receptor beta chains from one sample in a study of blood T cells in healthy people across ages. One entry per CDR3 protein results from TCRdb running MiXCR on the 5' RACE reads. The data hold about 730,000 distinct CDR3 sequences, with about 42% observed a single time. Sequences were obtained from blood. Source of these receptors: an older woman in good health. Each CDR3 is given with its conserved first and last residue. D genes are given only for firm matches. Rows may omit the clone size; those that give it use once, few, many or a size class.

v_call	j_call	clone_size	cdr3_length	d_call	cdr3_aa	cdr3_nt
TRBV10-3	TRBJ2-2	few	16	.	CAISVIPELNTGELFF	TGTGCCATCAGTGTTATCCCAGAGCTTAACACCGGGGAGCTGTTTTTT
TRBV7-9	TRBJ1-2	.	14	.	CASRPTGTDYGYTF	TGTGCCAGCAGGCCGACCGGGACTGACTATGGCTACACCTTC
TRBV11-2	TRBJ2-1	.	14	.	CASSLAKVGNEQFF	TGTGCCAGCAGCTTAGCAAAGGTGGGCAATGAGCAGTTCTTC
TRBV7-3	TRBJ2-5	few	15	TRBD1	CASSSQQGDRETQYF	TGTGCCAGCAGCTCCCAACAGGGGGACCGGGAGACCCAGTACTTC
TRBV4-2	TRBJ2-7	.	14	TRBD2	CASSQEGLASEQYF	TGTGCCAGCAGCCAAGAAGGACTAGCGAGCGAGCAGTACTTC
TRBV12-3/TRBV12-4	TRBJ2-6	.	18	.	CASSLPQGIRSGANVLTF	TGTGCCAGCAGTTTACCGCAGGGGATACGCTCTGGGGCCAACGTCCTGACTTTC
TRBV10-3	TRBJ1-1	.	13	.	CAISADEGTEAFF	TGTGCCATCAGTGCGGACGAAGGCACTGAAGCTTTCTTT
TRBV29-1	TRBJ1-2	.	14	.	CSVEKGRSNYGYTF	TGCAGCGTTGAAAAAGGGAGGTCGAACTATGGCTACACCTTC
TRBV20-1	TRBJ2-5	.	12	TRBD1	CSAVDRGETQYF	TGCAGTGCAGTCGACAGGGGTGAGACCCAGTACTTC
TRBV3-1	TRBJ2-2	few	15	TRBD2	CASSPGGANTGELFF	TGTGCCAGCAGCCCGGGGGGGGCTAACACCGGGGAGCTGTTTTTT
TRBV29-1	TRBJ1-2	many	15	TRBD1	CSAWGGTGNSYGYTF	TGCAGCGCCTGGGGCGGGACAGGGAACTCCTATGGCTACACCTTC
TRBV12-3/TRBV12-4	TRBJ2-5	many	13	.	CASSRGSGETQYF	TGTGCCAGCAGCCGGGGTTCGGGGGAGACCCAGTACTTC